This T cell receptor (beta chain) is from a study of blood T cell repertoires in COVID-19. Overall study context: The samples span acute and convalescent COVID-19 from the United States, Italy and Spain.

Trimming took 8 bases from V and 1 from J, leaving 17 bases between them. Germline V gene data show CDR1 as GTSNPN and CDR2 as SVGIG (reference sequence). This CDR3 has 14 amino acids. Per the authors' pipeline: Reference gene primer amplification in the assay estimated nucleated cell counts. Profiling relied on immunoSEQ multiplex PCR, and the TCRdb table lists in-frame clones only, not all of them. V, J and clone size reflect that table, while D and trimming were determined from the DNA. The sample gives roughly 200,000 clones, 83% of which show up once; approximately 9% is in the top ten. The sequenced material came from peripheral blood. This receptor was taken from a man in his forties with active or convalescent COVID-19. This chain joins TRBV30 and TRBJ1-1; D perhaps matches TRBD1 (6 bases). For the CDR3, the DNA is TGTGCCGGGACATTGCGGGGAGGGAACACTGAAGCTTTCTTT. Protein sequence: CAGTLRGGNTEAFF.